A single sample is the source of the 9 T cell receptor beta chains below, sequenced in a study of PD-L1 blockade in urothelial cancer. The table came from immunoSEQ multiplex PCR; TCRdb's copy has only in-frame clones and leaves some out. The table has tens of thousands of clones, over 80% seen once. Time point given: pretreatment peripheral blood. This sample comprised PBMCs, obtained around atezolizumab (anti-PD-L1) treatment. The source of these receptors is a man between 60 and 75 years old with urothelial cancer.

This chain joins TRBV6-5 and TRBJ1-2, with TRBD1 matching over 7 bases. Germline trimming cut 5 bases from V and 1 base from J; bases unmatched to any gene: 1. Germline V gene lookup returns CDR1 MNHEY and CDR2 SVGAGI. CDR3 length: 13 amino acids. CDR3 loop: CASSGDSNYGYTF. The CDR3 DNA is TGTGCCAGCAGTGGGGACAGTAACTATGGCTACACCTTC.

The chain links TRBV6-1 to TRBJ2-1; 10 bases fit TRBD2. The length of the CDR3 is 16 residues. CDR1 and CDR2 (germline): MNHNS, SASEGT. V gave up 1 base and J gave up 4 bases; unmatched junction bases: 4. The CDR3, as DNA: TGTGCCAGCAGTGAAGGCGAGCGGGGGGGGTACAATGAGCAGTTCTTC. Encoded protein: CASSEGERGGYNEQFF.

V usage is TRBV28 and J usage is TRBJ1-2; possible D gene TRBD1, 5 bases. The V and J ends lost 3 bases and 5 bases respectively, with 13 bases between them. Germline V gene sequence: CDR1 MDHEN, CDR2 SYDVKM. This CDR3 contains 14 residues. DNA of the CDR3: TGTGCCAGCAGTTTTCAGGGTAGGCCTTATGGCTACACCTTC. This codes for CASSFQGRPYGYTF.

CDR3 residues: CASSTGQGDNQPQHF. The CDR3 coding sequence is TGCGCCAGCAGCACCGGACAGGGTGACAATCAGCCCCAGCATTTT. J is TRBJ1-5 and V is TRBV5-1; 8 bases are a match to TRBD1. Germline lookup yields CDR1 SGHRS and CDR2 YFSETQ. Losses at the gene ends were 4 bases for V and 3 bases for J; bases not matched to a gene: 6. The CDR3 is made up of 15 amino acids.

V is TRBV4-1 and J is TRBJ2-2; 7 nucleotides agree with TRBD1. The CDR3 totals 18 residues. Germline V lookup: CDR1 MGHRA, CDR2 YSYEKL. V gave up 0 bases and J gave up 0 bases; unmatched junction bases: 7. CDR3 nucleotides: TGCGCCAGCAGCCAAGATTCCTACGGGACAGCGAACACCGGGGAGCTGTTTTTT. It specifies CASSQDSYGTANTGELFF.

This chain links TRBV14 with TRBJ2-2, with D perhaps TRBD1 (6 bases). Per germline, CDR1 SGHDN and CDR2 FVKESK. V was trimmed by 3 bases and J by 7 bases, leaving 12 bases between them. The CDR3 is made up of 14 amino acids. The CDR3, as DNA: TGTGCCAGCAGCCAGACAGGAGACAACGGGGAGCTGTTTTTT. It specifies CASSQTGDNGELFF.

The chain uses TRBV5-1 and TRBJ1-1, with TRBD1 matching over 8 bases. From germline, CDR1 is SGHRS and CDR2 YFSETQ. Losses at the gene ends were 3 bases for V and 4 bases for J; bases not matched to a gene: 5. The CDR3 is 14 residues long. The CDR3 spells CASSSTGVSTEAFF. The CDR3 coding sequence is TGCGCCAGCAGCTCGACAGGGGTGAGCACTGAAGCTTTCTTT.

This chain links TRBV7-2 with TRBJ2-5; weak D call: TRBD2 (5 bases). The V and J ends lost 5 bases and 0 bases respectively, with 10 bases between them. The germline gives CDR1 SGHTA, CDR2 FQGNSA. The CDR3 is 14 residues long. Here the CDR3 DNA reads TGTGCCAGCAGCCGCGGACTGAACCAAGAGACCCAGTACTTC. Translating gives CASSRGLNQETQYF.

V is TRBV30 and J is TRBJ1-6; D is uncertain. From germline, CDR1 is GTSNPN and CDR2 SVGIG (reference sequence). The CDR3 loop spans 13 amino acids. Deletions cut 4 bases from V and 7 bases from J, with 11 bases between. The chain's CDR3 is CAWNPGWNSPLHF. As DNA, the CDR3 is TGTGCCTGGAATCCGGGATGGAATTCACCCCTCCACTTT.